Presented here are 4 T cell receptor beta chains from one specimen sequenced in a study of OX40 agonist ivuxolimab in advanced cancers. Assay: immunoSEQ multiplex PCR; the TCRdb copy retains only in-frame clones and omits some. The sample yields some 64,000 clones, over 80% seen once. This specimen was CD4+ or CD8+ T cells sorted from blood, taken in a trial of the OX40 agonist ivuxolimab. Receptors were obtained from an adult with an advanced solid tumor such as melanoma, head and neck, liver or kidney cancer.

Concerning this clone itself: Other DNA sequences from this sample encode an identical CDR3 as well. The chain links TRBV9 to TRBJ2-2; D remains ambiguous. V shed 4 bases and J shed 0 bases, with 4 bases lying between them. The CDR3 contains 13 residues. Germline CDR1 and CDR2: SGDLS and YYNGEE. The CDR3 loop is CASSPSNTGELFF. The CDR3 nucleotides are TGTGCCAGCAGCCCATCGAACACCGGGGAGCTGTTTTTT. Together with reference TRBV9 and TRBJ2-2, the CDR3 gives the full variable domain: DSGVTQTPKHLITATGQRVTLRCSPRSGDLSVYWYQQSLDQGLQFLIQYYNGEERAKGNILERFSAQQFPDLHSELNLSSLELGDSALYFCASSPSNTGELFFGEGSRLTVL.

The V call is TRBV30, the J call TRBJ2-5, with 11 bases fitting TRBD2. The CDR3 contains 17 residues. Germline V gene sequence: CDR1 GTSNPN, CDR2 SVGIG (reference sequence). The V and J ends lost 2 bases and 4 bases, in that order; junction bases with no gene match: 12. CDR3 in DNA: TGTGCCTGGAGTAATGGGCTAGCGGGGGGCACAGGAGAGACCCAGTACTTC. It yields the protein CAWSNGLAGGTGETQYF.

The chain carries TRBV15 and TRBJ2-2; possibly TRBD1 or TRBD2 for D (5 bases each). CDR1 LNHNV and CDR2 YYDKDF come from the germline V gene (reference sequence). The CDR3 length is 13 residues. V was clipped by 3 bases and J by 5 bases, with 7 bases between them. The CDR3 spells CATSRGTTGELFF. The CDR3 bases are TGTGCCACCAGCAGGGGGACGACCGGGGAGCTGTTTTTT.

The rearrangement uses TRBV7-9 and TRBJ1-6, with TRBD1 matching over 11 bases. Germline CDR1 is SEHNR and CDR2 is FQNEAQ (reference sequence). This CDR3 has 14 residues. After removal of 5 bases from V and 10 bases from J, the junction contained 4 bases not matched to a gene. The CDR3 nucleotides are TGTGCCAGCAGCACGGGACAGGGGGTCTCACCCCTCCACTTT. It specifies CASSTGQGVSPLHF.